This TCR beta chain came from a study of breast tumors, draining lymph nodes, adjacent tissues. Samples came from axillary lymph nodes draining the breast cancer. TCRdb recomputed calls from the multiplex PCR reads with MiXCR, one row per CDR3 protein. The sample lists roughly 100,000 distinct CDR3 sequences; 30% were seen once. Germline-derived CDR1 and CDR2 are KGHSH and LQKENI. V shed 2 bases and J 6 bases; nucleotides not matched to a gene: 5. The CDR3 covers 14 residues. V gene TRBV18 combines with J gene TRBJ1-1; 8 bases are a match to TRBD1. This clonotype was obtained from a female donor with breast cancer. Some clones in this sample may be carry-over from other donors' samples. The specimen was axillary lymph node tissue. The CDR3 is CASSPITGGAEAFF. The CDR3 DNA is TGTGCCAGCTCACCAATCACAGGGGGGGCTGAAGCTTTCTTT.